This TCR beta chain was retrieved from a study of T cell responses to AZD1222 COVID-19 vaccine. The CDR3 length is 13 residues. The ends were cut back, 3 bases at V and 1 base at J, with 6 bases in the middle. Germline loops: CDR1 KGHSH, CDR2 LQKENI. Measured with immunoSEQ multiplex PCR; TCRdb has only the in-frame clones, and not every one. The table includes 150,000 to 200,000 clones, roughly nine tenths detected once. V and J are TRBV18 and TRBJ2-5; D gene unclear. The source material was peripheral blood, sampled 28 days after the second AZD1222 dose. The receptor was derived from an adult who received the AZD1222 COVID-19 vaccine. The CDR3 DNA sequence: TGTGCCAGCTCACCCACCCCCCAAGAGACCCAGTACTTC. Amino acid sequence: CASSPTPQETQYF.